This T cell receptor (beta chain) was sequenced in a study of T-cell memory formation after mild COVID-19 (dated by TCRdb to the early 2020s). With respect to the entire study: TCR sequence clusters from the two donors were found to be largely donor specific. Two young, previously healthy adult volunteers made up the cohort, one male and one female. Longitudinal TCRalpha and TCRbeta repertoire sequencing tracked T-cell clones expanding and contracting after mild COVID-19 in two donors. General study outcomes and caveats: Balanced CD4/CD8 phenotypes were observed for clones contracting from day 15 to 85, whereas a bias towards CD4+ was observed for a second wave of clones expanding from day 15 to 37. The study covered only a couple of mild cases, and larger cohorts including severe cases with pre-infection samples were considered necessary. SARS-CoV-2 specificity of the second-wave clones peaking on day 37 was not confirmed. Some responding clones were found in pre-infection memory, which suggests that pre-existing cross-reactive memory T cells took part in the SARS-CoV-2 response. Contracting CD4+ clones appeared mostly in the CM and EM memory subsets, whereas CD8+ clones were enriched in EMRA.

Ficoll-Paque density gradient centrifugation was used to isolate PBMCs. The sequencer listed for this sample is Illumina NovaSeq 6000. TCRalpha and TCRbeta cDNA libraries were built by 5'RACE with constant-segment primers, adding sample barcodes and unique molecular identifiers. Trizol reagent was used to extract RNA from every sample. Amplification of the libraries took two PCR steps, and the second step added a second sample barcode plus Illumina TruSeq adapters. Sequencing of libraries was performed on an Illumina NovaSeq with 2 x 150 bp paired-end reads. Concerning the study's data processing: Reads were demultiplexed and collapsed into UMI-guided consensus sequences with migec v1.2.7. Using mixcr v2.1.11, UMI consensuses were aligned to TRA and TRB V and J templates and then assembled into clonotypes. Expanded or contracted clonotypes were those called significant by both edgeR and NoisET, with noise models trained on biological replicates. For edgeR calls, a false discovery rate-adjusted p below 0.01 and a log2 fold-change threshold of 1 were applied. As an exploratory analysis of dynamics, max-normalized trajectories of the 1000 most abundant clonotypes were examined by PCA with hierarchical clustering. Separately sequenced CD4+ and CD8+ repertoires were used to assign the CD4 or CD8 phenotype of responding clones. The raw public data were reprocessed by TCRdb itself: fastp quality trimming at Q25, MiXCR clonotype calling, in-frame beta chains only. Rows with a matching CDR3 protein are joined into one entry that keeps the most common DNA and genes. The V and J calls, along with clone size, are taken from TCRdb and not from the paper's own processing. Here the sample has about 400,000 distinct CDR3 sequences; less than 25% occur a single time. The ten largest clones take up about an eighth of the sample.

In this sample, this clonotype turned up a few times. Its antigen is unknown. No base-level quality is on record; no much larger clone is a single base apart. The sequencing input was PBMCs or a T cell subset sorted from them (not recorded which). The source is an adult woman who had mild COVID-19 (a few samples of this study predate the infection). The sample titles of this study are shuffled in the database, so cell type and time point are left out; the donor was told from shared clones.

This receptor has the CDR3 CASSLASGARRDTQYF. The DNA sequence is TGTGCCAGCAGCTTGGCTAGCGGAGCCCGGCGGGATACGCAGTATTTT. This chain joins TRBV7-2 to TRBJ2-3, with TRBD2 matching 7 junction bases. Spanning cysteine to phenylalanine, the CDR3 consists of 16 amino acids. The kept DNA is CDR3 alone, 48 bases in frame from the first base. The V end gives up 3 bases and the J end 6 bases, leaving 12 bases in the junction not matched to a gene. The germline V gene gives CDR1 as SGHTA and CDR2 as FQGNSA.